What follows is one T cell receptor (beta chain) and its context. These data come from a study of blood T cell repertoires in COVID-19. About the research overall: Specimens from acute and convalescent COVID-19 originated in the United States, Italy and Spain.

V lost 5 bases to trimming and J lost 3 bases; unmatched junction nucleotides: 10. Per the germline V gene, CDR1 is SGHVS and CDR2 is FQNEAQ. This CDR3 region has 16 residues. Method: immunoSEQ multiplex PCR; TCRdb's copy keeps in-frame clones and lacks some. The repertoire holds approximately 210,000 clones, with approximately 90% as singletons. The chain uses TRBV7-8 and TRBJ2-7; 10 nucleotides match TRBD2. Sequencing used peripheral blood. The receptor's source is a man aged 40-49 years with acute or convalescent COVID-19. CDR3 sequence (DNA): TGTGCCAGCAGCCCACATTCGACTAGCGGGTACTACGAGCAGTACTTC. Its translation: CASSPHSTSGYYEQYF.